This T cell receptor beta chain appears in the sequencing data of a study of post-analysis software for immune sequencing data. Presence of unique molecular identifiers characterized the TCR beta cDNA libraries. A population of 1 to 10 million T cells gave rise to approximately 500,000 cDNA molecules. TCRdb redid the calling of the PCR reads with MiXCR, one entry per CDR3 protein. The table lists approximately 690,000 distinct CDR3 sequences, approximately 60% of them singletons, with around 10% in the top ten. As regards this clonotype: The antigen remains unidentified.

From germline, CDR1 is DFQATT and CDR2 SNEGSKA (reference sequence). V lost 3 bases to trimming and J lost 6 bases; unmatched junction nucleotides: 15. The CDR3 has 17 amino acids. Notes on the study in general: The five TRBV segments detected at higher frequency in patients than in controls included TRBV5-6, TRBV5-1 and TRBV20-1.

Material for sequencing was blood. The chain uses TRBV20-1 and TRBJ2-1; 9 bases agree with TRBD1. The receptor's source is a girl aged 2 to 10 with multiple sclerosis. CDR3 DNA sequence: TGCAGTGCTAGCCCGAAAAGGAACAGGGGGCGCGTCAATGAGCAGTTCTTC. It specifies CSASPKRNRGRVNEQFF.